The 5 T cell receptor beta chains presented below share a single source sample, sequenced in a study of regulatory T cells in long-lasting Graves disease. The time point is: persistent/refractory GD, antithyroid drugs over 5 years with positive TRAb. Preparation of the TCR library used RNA extracted from PBMCs. Relying on iRepertoire HTBI primers and Arm-PCR of CDR3 regions, the team built TCR beta libraries. TCRdb called the multiplex PCR reads again in MiXCR, with one record for every CDR3 protein. The sample holds 450,000 or so distinct CDR3 sequences, around a fifth seen once. The specimen was peripheral blood mononuclear cells (PBMCs), collected when the disease was refractory, from a patient treated with antithyroid drugs. These receptors originate from a female donor with Graves disease.

This clonotype was detected only a few times. The J gene is TRBJ1-5, the V gene TRBV7-2, with a weak D call TRBD1 (6 bases). The germline V and J ends were trimmed by 0 bases and 6 bases, with 9 bases remaining between them. CDR3 size: 14 residues. Germline V gives CDR1 SGHTA, CDR2 FQGNSA. Here the CDR3 reads CASSLAQGSQPQHF. CDR3 DNA: TGTGCCAGCAGCTTAGCGCAGGGGTCTCAGCCCCAGCATTTT. Full variable domain (rest looked up from reference TRBV7-2 and TRBJ1-5): GAGVSQSPSNKVTEKGKDVELRCDPISGHTALYWYRQSLGQGLEFLIYFQGNSAPDKSGLPSDRFSAERTGGSVSTLTIQRTQQEDSAVYLCASSLAQGSQPQHFGDGTRLSIL.

This clonotype has at least ten counts. A junction end diverges from the germline sequence, so it may reflect a read error. The chain carries TRBV12-3 or TRBV12-4 and TRBJ2-5; D gene unclear. CDR3 length equals 16 residues. The CDR3 loop is CTSTHPSKLTKETQYF. CDR3 in DNA: TGTACCAGCACCCATCCTTCTAAACTCACAAAAGAGACCCAGTACTTC.

The V call is TRBV7-9, the J call TRBJ1-4; perhaps TRBD1 as D (5 bases). The CDR3 covers 14 residues. Trimming left V 5 bases short and J 7 bases short, with 14 bases between. In germline, CDR1 is SEHNR, CDR2 FQNEAQ (reference sequence). The chain's CDR3 is CASSTQVRTEKLFF. In DNA, the CDR3 is TGTGCCAGCAGCACACAGGTTCGGACTGAAAAACTGTTTTTT.

This clonotype was picked up many times. The V call is TRBV7-2, the J call TRBJ2-2, with D hard to call. CDR1 SGHTA and CDR2 FQGNSA come from the germline V gene. The CDR3 loop spans 15 amino acids. V was shortened by 1 base and J by 7 bases, with 13 bases between the two germline ends. CDR3 residues: CASSLVHSSGGELFF. The CDR3 DNA follows: TGTGCCAGCAGCTTAGTTCACTCCTCGGGCGGGGAGCTGTTTTTT.

In its sample, this clonotype was seen many times. V usage is TRBV7-2 and J usage is TRBJ1-5; 7 nucleotides line up with TRBD1. Germline values: CDR1 SGHTA, CDR2 FQGNSA. CDR3 size: 15 residues. Trimming took 5 bases from V and 7 from J; bases not matched to a gene: 11. The CDR3 nucleotides read TGTGCCAGCAGCCAAGGGGGCGGTCACGGGCAGCCCCAGCATTTT. Residues: CASSQGGGHGQPQHF. Full variable domain (missing parts from reference TRBV7-2 and TRBJ1-5): GAGVSQSPSNKVTEKGKDVELRCDPISGHTALYWYRQSLGQGLEFLIYFQGNSAPDKSGLPSDRFSAERTGGSVSTLTIQRTQQEDSAVYLCASSQGGGHGQPQHFGDGTRLSIL.